This T cell receptor (beta chain) derives from a study of blood T cell repertoires in COVID-19. Whole-study context: PBMCs, B-cell-depleted T cells, or T cells were the source of the cDNA or gDNA that made up the material.

Some clones are missing from TCRdb's copy, which holds only in-frame ones; the method was immunoSEQ multiplex PCR. The sample includes under 200,000 clones, around four fifths seen only once; the top ten take 7.5% to 9.5%. The source of this sequence is a man between 40 and 49 years old who had recovered from COVID-19. Sequencing was performed on peripheral blood.

CDR3 coding DNA: TGTGCCAGCAGCCAGGGATTAGGCACTGAAGCTTTCTTT. This translates into CASSQGLGTEAFF. V usage is TRBV11-2 and J usage is TRBJ1-1; perhaps TRBD1 as D (5 bases). V gave up 5 bases and J gave up 4 bases, with 11 bases separating them. CDR1 and CDR2 from the germline V gene are SGHAT and FQNNGV. The CDR3 is 13 amino acids.